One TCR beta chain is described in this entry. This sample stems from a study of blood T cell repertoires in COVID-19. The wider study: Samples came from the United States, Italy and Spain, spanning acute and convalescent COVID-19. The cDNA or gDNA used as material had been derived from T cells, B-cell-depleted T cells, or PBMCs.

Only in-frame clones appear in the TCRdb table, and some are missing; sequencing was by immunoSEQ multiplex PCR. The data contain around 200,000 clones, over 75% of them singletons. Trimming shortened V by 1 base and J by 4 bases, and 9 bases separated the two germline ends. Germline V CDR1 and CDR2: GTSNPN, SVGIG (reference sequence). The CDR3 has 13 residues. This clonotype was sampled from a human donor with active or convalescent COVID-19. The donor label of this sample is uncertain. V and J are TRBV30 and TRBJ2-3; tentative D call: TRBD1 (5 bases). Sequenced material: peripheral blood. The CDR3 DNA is TGTGCCTGGAGTGGACAGAAGCCAGATACGCAGTATTTT. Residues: CAWSGQKPDTQYF.